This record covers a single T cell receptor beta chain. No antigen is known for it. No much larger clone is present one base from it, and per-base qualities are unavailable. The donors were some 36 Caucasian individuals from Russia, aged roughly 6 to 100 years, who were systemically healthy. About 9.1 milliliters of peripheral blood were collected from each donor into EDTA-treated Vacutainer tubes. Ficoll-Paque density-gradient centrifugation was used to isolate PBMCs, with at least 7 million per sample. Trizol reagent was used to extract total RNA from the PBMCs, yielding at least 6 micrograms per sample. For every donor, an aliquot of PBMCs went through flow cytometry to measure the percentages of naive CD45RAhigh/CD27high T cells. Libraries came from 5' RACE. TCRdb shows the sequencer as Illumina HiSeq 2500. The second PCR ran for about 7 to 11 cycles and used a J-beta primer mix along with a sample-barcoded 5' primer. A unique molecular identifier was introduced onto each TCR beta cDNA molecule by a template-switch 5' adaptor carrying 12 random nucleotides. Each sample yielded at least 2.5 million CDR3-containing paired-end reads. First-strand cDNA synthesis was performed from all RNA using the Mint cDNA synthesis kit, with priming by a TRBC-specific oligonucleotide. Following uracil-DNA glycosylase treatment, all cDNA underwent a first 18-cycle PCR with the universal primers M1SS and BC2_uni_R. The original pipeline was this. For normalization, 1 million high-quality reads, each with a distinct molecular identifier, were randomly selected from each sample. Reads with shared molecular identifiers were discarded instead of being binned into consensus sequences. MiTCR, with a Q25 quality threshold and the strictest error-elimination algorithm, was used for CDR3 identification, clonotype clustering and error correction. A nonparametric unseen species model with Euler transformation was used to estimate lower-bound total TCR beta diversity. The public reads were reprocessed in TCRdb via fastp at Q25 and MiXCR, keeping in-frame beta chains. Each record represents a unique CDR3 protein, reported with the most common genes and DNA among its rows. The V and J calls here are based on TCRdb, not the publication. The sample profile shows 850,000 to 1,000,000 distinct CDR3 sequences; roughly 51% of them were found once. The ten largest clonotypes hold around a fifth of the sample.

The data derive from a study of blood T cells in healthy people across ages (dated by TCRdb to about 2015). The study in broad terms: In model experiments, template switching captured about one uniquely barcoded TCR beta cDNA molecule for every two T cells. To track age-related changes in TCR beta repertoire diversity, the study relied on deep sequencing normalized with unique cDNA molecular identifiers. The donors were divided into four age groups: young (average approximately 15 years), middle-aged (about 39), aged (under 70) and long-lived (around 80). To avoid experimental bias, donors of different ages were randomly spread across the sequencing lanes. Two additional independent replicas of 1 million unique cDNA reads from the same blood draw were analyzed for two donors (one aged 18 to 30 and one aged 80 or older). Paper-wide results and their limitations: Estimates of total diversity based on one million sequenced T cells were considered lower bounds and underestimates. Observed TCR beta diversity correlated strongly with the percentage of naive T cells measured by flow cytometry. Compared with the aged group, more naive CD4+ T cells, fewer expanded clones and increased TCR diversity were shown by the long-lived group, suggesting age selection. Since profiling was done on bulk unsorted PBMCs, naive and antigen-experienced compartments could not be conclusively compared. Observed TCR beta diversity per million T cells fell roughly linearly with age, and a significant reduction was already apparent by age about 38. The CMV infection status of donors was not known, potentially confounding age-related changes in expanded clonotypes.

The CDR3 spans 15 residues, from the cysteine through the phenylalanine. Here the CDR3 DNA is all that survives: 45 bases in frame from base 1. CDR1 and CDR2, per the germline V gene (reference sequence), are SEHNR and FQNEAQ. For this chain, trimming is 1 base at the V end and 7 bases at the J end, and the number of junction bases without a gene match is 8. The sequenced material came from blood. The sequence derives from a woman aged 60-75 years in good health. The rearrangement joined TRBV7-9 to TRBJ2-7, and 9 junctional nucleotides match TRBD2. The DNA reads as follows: TGTGCCAGCAGCTTAGGCGGGAGGGAGGCTGATGAGCAGTACTTC. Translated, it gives CASSLGGREADEQYF.